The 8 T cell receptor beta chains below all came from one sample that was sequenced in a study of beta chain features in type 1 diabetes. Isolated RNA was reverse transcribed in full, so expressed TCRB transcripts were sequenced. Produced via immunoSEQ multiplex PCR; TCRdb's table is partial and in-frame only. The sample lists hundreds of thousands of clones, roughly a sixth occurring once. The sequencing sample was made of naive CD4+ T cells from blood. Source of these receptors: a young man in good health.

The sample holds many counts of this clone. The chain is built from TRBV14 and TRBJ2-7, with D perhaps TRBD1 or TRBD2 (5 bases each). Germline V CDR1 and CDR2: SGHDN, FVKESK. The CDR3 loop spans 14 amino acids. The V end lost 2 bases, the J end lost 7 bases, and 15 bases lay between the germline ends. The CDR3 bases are TGTGCCAGCAGCCAATTCGTCCGAGGGGAAGAGCAGTACTTC. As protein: CASSQFVRGEEQYF. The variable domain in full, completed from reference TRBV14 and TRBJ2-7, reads EAGVTQFPSHSVIEKGQTVTLRCDPISGHDNLYWYRRVMGKEIKFLLHFVKESKQDESGMPNNRFLAERTGGTYSTLKVQPAELEDSGVYFCASSQFVRGEEQYFGPGTRLTVT.

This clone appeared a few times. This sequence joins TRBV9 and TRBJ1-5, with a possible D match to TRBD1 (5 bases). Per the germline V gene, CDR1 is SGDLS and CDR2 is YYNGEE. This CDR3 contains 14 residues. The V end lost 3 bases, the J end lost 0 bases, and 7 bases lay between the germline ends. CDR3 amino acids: CASSAGHSNQPQHF. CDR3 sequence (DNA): TGTGCCAGCAGCGCGGGGCATAGCAATCAGCCCCAGCATTTT.

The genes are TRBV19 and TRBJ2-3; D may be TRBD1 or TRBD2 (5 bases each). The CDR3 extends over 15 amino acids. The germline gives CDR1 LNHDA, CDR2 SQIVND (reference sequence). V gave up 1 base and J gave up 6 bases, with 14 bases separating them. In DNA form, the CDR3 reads TGTGCCAGTAGTATAGGAGGGACCATCAGTGATACGCAGTATTTT. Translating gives CASSIGGTISDTQYF.

The CDR3 DNA follows: TGTGCCAGCAGCTCCGAACGTAACACTGAAGCTTTCTTT. This codes for CASSSERNTEAFF. This chain uses TRBV7-2 with TRBJ1-1; D remains ambiguous. V shed 4 bases and J shed 2 bases, with 8 bases lying between them. Germline CDR1 SGHTA, CDR2 FQGNSA. The CDR3 sequence is 13 residues long.

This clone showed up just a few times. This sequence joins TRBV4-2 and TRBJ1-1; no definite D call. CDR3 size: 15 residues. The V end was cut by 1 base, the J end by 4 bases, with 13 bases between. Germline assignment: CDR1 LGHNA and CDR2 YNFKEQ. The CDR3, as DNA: TGTGCCAGCAGCCAAGTTGGGGTTATGGGCACTGAAGCTTTCTTT. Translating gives CASSQVGVMGTEAFF.

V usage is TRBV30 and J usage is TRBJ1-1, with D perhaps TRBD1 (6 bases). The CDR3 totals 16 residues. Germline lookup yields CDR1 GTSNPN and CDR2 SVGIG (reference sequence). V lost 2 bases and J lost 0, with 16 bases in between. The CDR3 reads CAWSTHGGPLNTEAFF. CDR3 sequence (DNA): TGTGCCTGGAGTACCCACGGGGGGCCATTGAACACTGAAGCTTTCTTT. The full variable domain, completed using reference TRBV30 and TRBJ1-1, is SQTIHQWPATLVQPVGSPLSLECTVEGTSNPNLYWYRQAAGRGLQLLFYSVGIGQISSEVPQNLSASRPQDRQFILSSKKLLLSDSGFYLCAWSTHGGPLNTEAFFGQGTRLTVV.

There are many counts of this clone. The CDR3 reads CASSPRDRILTF. The CDR3 DNA reads as TGTGCCAGCAGCCCACGGGACAGAATCCTGACTTTC. The chain couples TRBV14 to TRBJ2-6; 7 bases are a match to TRBD1. CDR1 is SGHDN and CDR2 is FVKESK in the germline V gene. This CDR3 has 12 residues. Trimming cost V 4 bases and J 14 bases; bases outside gene matches: 5.

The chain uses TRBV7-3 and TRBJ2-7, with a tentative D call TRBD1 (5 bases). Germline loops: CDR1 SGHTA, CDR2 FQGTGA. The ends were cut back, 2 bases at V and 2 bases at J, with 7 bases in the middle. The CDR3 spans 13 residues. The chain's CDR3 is CASSLSGPYEQYF. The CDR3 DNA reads TGTGCCAGCAGCTTATCAGGGCCCTACGAGCAGTACTTC.